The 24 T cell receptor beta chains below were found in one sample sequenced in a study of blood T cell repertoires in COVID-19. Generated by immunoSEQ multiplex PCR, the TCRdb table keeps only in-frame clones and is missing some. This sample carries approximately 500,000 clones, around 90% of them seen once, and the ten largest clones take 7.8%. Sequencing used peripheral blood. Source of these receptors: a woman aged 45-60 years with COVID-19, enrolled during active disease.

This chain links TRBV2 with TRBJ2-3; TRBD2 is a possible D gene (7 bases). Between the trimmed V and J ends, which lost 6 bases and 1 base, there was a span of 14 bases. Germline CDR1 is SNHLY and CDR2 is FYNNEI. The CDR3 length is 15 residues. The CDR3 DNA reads TGTGCCAGCAGCAGAGAGGGGGGGCGCACAGATACGCAGTATTTT. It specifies CASSREGGRTDTQYF. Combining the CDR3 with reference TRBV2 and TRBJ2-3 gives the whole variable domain EPEVTQTPSHQVTQMGQEVILRCVPISNHLYFYWYRQILGQKVEFLVSFYNNEISEKSEIFDDQFSVERPDGSNFTLKIRSTKLEDSAMYFCASSREGGRTDTQYFGPGTRLTVL.

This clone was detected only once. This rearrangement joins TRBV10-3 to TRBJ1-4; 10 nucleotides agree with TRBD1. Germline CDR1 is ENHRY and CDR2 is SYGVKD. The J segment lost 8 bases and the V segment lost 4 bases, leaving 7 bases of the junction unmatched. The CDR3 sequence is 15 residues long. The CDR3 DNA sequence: TGTGCCATCAGTGGAGACAGGGGGCAAGAGGAAAAACTGTTTTTT. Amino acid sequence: CAISGDRGQEEKLFF.

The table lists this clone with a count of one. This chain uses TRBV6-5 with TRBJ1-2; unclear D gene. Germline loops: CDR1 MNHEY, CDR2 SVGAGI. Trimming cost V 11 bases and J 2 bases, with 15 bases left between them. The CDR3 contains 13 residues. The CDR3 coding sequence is TGTGCCCTCAACTCCGAGTTGAACTATGGCTACACCTTC. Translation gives CALNSELNYGYTF.

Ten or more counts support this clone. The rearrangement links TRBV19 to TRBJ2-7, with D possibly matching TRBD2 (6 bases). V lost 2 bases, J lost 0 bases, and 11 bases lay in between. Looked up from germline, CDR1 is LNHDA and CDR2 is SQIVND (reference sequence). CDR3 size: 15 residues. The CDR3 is CASSILGGASYEQYF. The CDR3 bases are TGTGCCAGTAGTATACTGGGCGGGGCCTCCTACGAGCAGTACTTC.

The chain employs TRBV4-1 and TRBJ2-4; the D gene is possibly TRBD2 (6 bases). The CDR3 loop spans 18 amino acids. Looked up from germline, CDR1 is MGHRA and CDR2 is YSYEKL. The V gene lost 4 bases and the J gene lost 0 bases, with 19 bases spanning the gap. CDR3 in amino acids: CASSPGGGLVRAKNIQYF. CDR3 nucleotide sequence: TGCGCCAGCAGCCCGGGCGGAGGGTTGGTAAGAGCCAAAAACATTCAGTACTTC.

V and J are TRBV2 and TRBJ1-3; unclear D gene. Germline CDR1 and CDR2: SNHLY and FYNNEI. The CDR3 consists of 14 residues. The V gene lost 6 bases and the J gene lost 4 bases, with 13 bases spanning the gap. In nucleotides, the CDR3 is TGTGCCAGCAGCGCGGATCTTCCAGGAAACACCATATATTTT. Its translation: CASSADLPGNTIYF.

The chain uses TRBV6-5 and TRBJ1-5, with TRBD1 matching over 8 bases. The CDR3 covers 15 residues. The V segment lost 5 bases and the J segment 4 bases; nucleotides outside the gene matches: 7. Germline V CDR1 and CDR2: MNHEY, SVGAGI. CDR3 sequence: CASSPGQAWNQPQHF. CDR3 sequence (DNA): TGTGCCAGCAGTCCGGGACAGGCATGGAATCAGCCCCAGCATTTT.

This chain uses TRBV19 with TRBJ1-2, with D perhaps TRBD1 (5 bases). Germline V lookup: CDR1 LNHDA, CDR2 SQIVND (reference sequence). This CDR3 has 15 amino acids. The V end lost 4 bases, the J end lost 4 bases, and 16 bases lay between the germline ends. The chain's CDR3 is CASSTWTGVGYGYTF. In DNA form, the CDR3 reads TGTGCCAGTAGTACTTGGACGGGGGTCGGCTATGGCTACACCTTC.

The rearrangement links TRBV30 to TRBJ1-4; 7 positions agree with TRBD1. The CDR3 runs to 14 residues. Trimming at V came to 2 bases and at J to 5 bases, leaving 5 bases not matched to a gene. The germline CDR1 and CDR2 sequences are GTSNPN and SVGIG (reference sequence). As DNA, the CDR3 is TGTGCCTGGAGTTGGAACAGGGGAAATGAAAAACTGTTTTTT. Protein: CAWSWNRGNEKLFF.

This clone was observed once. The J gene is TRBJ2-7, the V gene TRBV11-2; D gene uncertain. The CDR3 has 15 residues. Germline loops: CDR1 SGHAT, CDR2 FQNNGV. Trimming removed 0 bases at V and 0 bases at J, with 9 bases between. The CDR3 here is CASSLDLESSYEQYF. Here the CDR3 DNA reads TGTGCCAGCAGCTTAGATCTCGAGAGCTCCTACGAGCAGTACTTC.

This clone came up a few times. The CDR3 DNA reads TGTGCCAGCAGTTATCGGGACGGAGACAGGGTTAAGCCCCAGCATTTT. Translating it yields CASSYRDGDRVKPQHF. The rearrangement uses TRBV6-6 and TRBJ1-5, with 7 bases matching TRBD1. This CDR3 is built from 16 residues. V trimming: 3 bases; J trimming: 8 bases; junction bases outside the gene matches: 13. Germline V gives CDR1 MNHNY, CDR2 SVGAGI (reference sequence).

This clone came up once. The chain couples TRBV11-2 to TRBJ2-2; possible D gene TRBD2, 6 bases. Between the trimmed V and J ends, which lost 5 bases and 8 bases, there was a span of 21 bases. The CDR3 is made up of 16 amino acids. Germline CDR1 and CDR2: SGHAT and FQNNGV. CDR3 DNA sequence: TGTGCCAGCAGCCCAATCGGGACTCTCCTTAAAGGGGAGCTGTTTTTT. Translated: CASSPIGTLLKGELFF.

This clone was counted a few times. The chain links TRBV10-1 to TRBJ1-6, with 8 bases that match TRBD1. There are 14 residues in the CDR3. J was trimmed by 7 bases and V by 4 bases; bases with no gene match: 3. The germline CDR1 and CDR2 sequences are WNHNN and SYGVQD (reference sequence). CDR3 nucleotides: TGCGCCAGCAGTGGACAGGGGAAGAATTCACCCCTCCACTTT. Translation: CASSGQGKNSPLHF.

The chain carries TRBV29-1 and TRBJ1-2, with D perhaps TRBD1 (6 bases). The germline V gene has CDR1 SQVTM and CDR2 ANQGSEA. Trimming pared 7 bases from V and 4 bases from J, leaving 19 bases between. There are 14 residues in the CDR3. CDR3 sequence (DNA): TGCAGCGCGTACAGGGAATCGGTGTCCTATGGCTACACCTTC. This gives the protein CSAYRESVSYGYTF. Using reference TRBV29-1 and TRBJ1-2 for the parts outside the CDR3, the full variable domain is SAVISQKPSRDICQRGTSLTIQCQVDSQVTMMFWYRQQPGQSLTLIATANQGSEATYESGFVIDKFPISRPNLTFSTLTVSNMSPEDSSIYLCSAYRESVSYGYTFGSGTRLTVV.

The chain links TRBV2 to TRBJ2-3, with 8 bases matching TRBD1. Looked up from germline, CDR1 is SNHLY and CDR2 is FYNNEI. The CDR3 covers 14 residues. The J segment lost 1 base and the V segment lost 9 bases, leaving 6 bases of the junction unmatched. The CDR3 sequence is CASRTGTGTDTQYF. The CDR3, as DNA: TGTGCCAGTAGGACAGGGACGGGCACAGATACGCAGTATTTT. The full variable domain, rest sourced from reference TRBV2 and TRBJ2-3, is EPEVTQTPSHQVTQMGQEVILRCVPISNHLYFYWYRQILGQKVEFLVSFYNNEISEKSEIFDDQFSVERPDGSNFTLKIRSTKLEDSAMYFCASRTGTGTDTQYFGPGTRLTVL.

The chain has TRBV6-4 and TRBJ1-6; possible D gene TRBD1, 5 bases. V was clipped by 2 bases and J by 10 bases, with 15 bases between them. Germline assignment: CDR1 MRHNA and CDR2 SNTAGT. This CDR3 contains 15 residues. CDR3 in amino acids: CASSDQGHGLSPLHF. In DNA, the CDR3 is TGTGCCAGCAGTGACCAGGGCCATGGGTTGTCACCCCTCCACTTT.

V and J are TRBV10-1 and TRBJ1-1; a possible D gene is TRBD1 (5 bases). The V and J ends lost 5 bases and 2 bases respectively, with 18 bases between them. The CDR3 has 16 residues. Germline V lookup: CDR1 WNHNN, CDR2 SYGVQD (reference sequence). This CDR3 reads CASSCYLQDVNTEAFF. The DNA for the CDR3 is TGCGCCAGCAGTTGCTACTTACAGGACGTCAACACTGAAGCTTTCTTT.

The CDR3 reads CASSIERNYGYTF. The DNA for the CDR3 is TGTGCCAGTAGTATAGAGCGTAACTATGGCTACACCTTC. The rearrangement uses TRBV19 and TRBJ1-2; D is unclear. With 0 bases removed from V and 1 base from J, the gap between germline ends came to 3 bases. The germline CDR1 and CDR2 sequences are LNHDA and SQIVND (reference sequence). The CDR3 has 13 residues.

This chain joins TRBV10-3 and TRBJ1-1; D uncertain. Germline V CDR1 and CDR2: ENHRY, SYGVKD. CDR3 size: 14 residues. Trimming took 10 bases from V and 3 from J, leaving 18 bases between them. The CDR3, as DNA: TGTGCCACCCGGAGTACCGTCGAGGACACTGAAGCTTTCTTT. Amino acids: CATRSTVEDTEAFF.

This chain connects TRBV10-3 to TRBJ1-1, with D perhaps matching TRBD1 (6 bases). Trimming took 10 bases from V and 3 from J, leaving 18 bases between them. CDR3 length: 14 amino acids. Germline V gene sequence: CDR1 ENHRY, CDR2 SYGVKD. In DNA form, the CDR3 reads TGTGCCACCTTATCTGGGGACATCGACACTGAAGCTTTCTTT. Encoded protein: CATLSGDIDTEAFF.

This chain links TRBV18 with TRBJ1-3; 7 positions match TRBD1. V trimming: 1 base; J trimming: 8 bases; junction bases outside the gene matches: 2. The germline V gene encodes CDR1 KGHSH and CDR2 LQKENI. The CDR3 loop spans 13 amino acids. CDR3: CASSPRDRDTIYF. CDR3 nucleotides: TGTGCCAGCTCACCACGGGACAGAGACACCATATATTTT. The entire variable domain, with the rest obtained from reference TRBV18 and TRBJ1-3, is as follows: NAGVMQNPRHLVRRRGQEARLRCSPMKGHSHVYWYRQLPEEGLKFMVYLQKENIIDESGMPKERFSAEFPKEGPSILRIQQVVRGDSAAYFCASSPRDRDTIYFGEGSWLTVV.

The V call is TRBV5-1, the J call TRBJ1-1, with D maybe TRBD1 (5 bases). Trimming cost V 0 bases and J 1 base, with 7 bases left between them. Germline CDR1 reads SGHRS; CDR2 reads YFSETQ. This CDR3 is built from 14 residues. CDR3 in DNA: TGCGCCAGCAGCTTGGACGGGGGGAACACTGAAGCTTTCTTT. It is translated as CASSLDGGNTEAFF.

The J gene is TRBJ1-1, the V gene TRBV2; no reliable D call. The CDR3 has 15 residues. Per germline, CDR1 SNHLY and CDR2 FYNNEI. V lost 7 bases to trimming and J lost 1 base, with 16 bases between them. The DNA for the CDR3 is TGTGCCAGCATCAACGATCCAGCGACGAACACTGAAGCTTTCTTT. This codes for CASINDPATNTEAFF.

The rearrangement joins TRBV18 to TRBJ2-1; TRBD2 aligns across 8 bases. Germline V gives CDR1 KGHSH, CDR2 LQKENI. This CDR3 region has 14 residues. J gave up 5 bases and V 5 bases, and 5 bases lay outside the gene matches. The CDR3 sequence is CASSEFSGDNEQFF. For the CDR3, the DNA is TGTGCCAGCTCAGAGTTTAGCGGGGACAATGAGCAGTTCTTC. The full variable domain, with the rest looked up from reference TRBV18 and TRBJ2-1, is NAGVMQNPRHLVRRRGQEARLRCSPMKGHSHVYWYRQLPEEGLKFMVYLQKENIIDESGMPKERFSAEFPKEGPSILRIQQVVRGDSAAYFCASSEFSGDNEQFFGPGTRLTVL.